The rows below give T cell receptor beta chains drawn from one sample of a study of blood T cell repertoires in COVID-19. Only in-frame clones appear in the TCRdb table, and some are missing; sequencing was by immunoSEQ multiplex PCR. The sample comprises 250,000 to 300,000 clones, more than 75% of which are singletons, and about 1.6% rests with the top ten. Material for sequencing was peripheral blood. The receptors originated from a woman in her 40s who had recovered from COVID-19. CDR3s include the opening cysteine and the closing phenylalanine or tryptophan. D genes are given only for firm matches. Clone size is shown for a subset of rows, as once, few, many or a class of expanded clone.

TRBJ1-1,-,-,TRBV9,CASSVVPSGLAFF,TGTGCCAGCAGCGTAGTGCCGTCAGGGCTGGCTTTCTTT
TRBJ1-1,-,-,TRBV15,CATSRGLKGTEAFF,TGTGCCACCAGCAGGGGACTGAAAGGGACTGAAGCTTTCTTT
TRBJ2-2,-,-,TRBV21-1,CASSKDGSAGSNTGELFF,TGTGCCAGCAGCAAAGATGGTTCGGCGGGATCGAACACCGGGGAGCTGTTTTTT
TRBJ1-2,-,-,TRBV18,CASSFGGAGDYGYTF,TGTGCCAGCTCGTTTGGAGGTGCAGGGGATTATGGCTACACCTTC
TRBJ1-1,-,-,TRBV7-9,CASSFLGGHTEAFF,TGTGCCAGCAGCTTTCTTGGAGGGCACACTGAAGCTTTCTTT
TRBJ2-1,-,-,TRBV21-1,CASSMRDEQFF,TGTGCCAGCAGCATGAGGGATGAGCAGTTCTTC
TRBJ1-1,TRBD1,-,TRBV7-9,CASNDRGNTEAFF,TGTGCCAGCAACGACAGGGGGAACACTGAAGCTTTCTTT
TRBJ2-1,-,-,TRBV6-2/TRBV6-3,CASSPPRGGDYNEQFF,TGTGCCAGCAGTCCCCCTAGGGGGGGGGACTACAATGAGCAGTTCTTC
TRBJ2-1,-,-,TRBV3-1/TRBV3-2,CASSPALAWEQFF,TGTGCCAGCAGCCCCGCCTTAGCCTGGGAGCAGTTCTTC
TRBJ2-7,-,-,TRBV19,CASRSSGSYEQYF,TGTGCCAGTAGGAGTAGCGGATCCTACGAGCAGTACTTC
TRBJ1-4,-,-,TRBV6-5,CASSYSSGANEKLFF,TGTGCCAGCAGTTACTCATCAGGGGCGAATGAAAAACTGTTTTTT
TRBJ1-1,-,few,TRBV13,CASSLATEAFF,TGTGCCAGCAGCTTGGCCACTGAAGCTTTCTTT
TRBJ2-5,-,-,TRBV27,CASSLRGGTQYF,TGTGCCAGCAGTTTGAGGGGGGGGACCCAGTACTTC
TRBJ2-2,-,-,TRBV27,CASSFFGGPGELFF,TGTGCCAGCAGTTTTTTTGGGGGCCCCGGGGAGCTGTTTTTT
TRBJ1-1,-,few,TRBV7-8,CASSLGRGLSTEAFF,TGTGCCAGCAGCTTAGGGCGGGGTCTCAGCACTGAAGCTTTCTTT
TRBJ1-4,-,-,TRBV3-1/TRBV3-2,CASSQAGSTLNEKLFF,TGTGCCAGCAGCCAAGCGGGGTCCACGCTCAATGAAAAACTGTTTTTT
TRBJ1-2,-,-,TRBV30,CAWSGGLIVYGYTF,TGTGCCTGGAGTGGGGGACTGATCGTCTATGGCTACACCTTC
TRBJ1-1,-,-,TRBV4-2,CASSQDLSQGPFVTEAFF,TGTGCCAGCAGCCAAGATCTTTCGCAGGGGCCTTTTGTCACTGAAGCTTTCTTT
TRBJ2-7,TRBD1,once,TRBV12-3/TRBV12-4,CASRKGQSHEQYF,TGTGCCAGCAGGAAGGGACAGTCCCACGAGCAGTACTTC
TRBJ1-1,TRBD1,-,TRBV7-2,CASSRGGQGGTEAFF,TGTGCCAGCAGCCGTGGGGGACAGGGGGGTACTGAAGCTTTCTTT
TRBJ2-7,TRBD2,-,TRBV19,CASRSLAESSYEQYF,TGTGCCAGTAGATCCCTAGCGGAGAGCTCCTACGAGCAGTACTTC
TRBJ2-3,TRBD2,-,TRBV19,CASSSGGYPDTQYF,TGTGCCAGTAGTTCGGGGGGTTACCCAGATACGCAGTATTTT
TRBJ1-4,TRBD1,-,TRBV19,CASSDRGFNEKLFF,TGTGCCAGTAGCGACAGGGGCTTTAATGAAAAACTGTTTTTT
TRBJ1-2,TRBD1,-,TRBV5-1,CASSLGGGRTFYGYTF,TGCGCCAGCAGCCTGGGAGGGGGCCGGACTTTCTATGGCTACACCTTC
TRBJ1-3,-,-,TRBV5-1,CASSLYADGNTIYF,TGCGCCAGCAGCTTGTATGCAGATGGAAACACCATATATTTT
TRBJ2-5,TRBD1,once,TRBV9,CASSVDRGGETQYF,TGTGCCAGCAGCGTGGACAGGGGAGGGGAGACCCAGTACTTC
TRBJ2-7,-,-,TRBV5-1,CASSRTSGTSVYEQYF,TGCGCCAGCAGCAGGACTTCCGGGACATCTGTTTACGAGCAGTACTTC
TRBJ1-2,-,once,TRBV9,CASSVLQAAGYTF,TGTGCCAGCAGCGTATTACAGGCTGCCGGCTACACCTTC
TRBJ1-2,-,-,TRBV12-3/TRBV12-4,CASSEANYGYTF,TGTGCCAGCAGTGAGGCCAATTATGGCTACACCTTC